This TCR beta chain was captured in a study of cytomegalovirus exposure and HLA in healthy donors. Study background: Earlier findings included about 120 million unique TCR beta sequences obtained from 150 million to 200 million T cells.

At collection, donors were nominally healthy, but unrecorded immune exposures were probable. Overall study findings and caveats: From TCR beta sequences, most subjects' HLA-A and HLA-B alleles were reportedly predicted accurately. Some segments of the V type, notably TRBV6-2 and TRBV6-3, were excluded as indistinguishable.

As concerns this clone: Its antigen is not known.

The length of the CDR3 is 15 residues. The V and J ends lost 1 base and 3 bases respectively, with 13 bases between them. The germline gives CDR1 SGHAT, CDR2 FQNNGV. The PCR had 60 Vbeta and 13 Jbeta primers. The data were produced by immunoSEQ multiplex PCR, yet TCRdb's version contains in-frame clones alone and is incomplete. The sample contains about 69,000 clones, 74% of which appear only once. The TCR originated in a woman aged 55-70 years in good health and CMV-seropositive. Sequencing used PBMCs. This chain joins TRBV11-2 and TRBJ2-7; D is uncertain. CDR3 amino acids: CASSLVRAVRYEQYF. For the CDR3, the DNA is TGTGCCAGCAGCTTAGTGAGAGCTGTTCGCTACGAGCAGTACTTC.